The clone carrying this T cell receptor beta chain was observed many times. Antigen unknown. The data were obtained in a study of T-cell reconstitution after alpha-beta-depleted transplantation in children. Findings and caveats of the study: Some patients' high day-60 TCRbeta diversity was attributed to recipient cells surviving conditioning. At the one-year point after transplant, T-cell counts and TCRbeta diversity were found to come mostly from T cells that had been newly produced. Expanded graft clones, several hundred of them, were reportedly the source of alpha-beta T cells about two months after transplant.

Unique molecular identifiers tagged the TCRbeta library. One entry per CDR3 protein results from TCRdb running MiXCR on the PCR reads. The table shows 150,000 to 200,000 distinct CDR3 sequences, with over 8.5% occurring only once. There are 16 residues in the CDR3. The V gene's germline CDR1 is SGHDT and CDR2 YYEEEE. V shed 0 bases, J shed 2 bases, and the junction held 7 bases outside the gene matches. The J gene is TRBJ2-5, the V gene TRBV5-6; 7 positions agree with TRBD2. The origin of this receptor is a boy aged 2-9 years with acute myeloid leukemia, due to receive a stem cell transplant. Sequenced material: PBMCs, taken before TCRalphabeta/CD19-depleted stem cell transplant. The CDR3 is CASSLVGLAVQETQYF. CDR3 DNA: TGTGCCAGCAGCTTGGTAGGCCTAGCGGTACAAGAGACCCAGTACTTC.